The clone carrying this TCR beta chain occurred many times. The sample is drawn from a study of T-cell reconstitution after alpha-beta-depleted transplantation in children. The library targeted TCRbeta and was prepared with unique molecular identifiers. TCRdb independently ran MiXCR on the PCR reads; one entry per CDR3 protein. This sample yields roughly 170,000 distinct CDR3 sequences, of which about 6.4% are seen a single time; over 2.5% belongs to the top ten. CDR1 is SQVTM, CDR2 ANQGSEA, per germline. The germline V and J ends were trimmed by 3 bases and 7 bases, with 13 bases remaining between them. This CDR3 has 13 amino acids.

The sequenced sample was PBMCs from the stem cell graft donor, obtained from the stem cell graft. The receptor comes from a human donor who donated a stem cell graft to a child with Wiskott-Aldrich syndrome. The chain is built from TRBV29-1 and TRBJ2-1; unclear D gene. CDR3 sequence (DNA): TGCAGCGTTGATGGTCTAGGTTGGAATGAGCAGTTCTTC. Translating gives CSVDGLGWNEQFF.